This T cell receptor (beta chain) was sequenced during a study of blood T cell repertoires in COVID-19. Study-level information: Collection of acute and convalescent COVID-19 samples took place in the United States, Italy and Spain. T cells, B-cell-depleted T cells, or PBMCs provided the cDNA or gDNA that served as material.

Per germline, CDR1 MNHEY and CDR2 SVGAGI. The CDR3 contains 13 residues. Trimming stripped 8 bases from V and 5 bases from J, with 15 bases between. Original handling: Estimates of nucleated cell counts were drawn from the amplification of reference gene primers. Only in-frame clones appear in the TCRdb table, and some are missing; sequencing was by immunoSEQ multiplex PCR. D and trimming were read from the DNA, whereas the V and J calls and clone size are those reported in that table. This table holds roughly 160,000 clones, approximately 88% found once. The J gene is TRBJ2-5, the V gene TRBV6-5, with D tentatively TRBD2 (6 bases). The specimen sequenced was peripheral blood. This sequence was found in a woman aged 60-70 years with acute or convalescent COVID-19. CDR3 bases: TGTGCCAGCGGACTCGGGGGTGTGGAGACCCAGTACTTC. Its translation: CASGLGGVETQYF.